This entry lists 18 T cell receptor beta chains sequenced from one sample in a study of blood T cell repertoires in COVID-19. Here immunoSEQ multiplex PCR was the method, and the copy in TCRdb shows in-frame clones only, minus some. The top ten hold about 6% of the sample, which has under 250,000 clones, approximately 88% seen once. The sample taken for sequencing was peripheral blood. These receptors were collected from a man aged 55-75 years who had recovered from COVID-19.

The CDR3 DNA sequence: TGTGCCATCAGCGGGACTAGCGGTCCCTACGAGCAGTACTTC. This gives the protein CAISGTSGPYEQYF. The genes are TRBV10-3 and TRBJ2-7, with 11 bases matching TRBD2. Germline assignment: CDR1 ENHRY and CDR2 SYGVKD. This CDR3 is 14 amino acids long. V gave up 6 bases and J gave up 2 bases; unmatched junction bases: 3.

In the case of this clone: This CDR3 is also generated by other DNA sequences in the sample. The chain employs TRBV27 and TRBJ1-1, with D maybe TRBD1 (6 bases). Germline CDR1 MNHEY, CDR2 SMNVEV (reference sequence). The length of the CDR3 is 14 residues. The V gene lost 3 bases and the J gene lost 4 bases, with 12 bases spanning the gap. CDR3 DNA sequence: TGTGCCAGCAGTTTCCGTAGGGGGACCACTGAAGCTTTCTTT. Translated, it gives CASSFRRGTTEAFF.

The gene calls are TRBV19 and TRBJ2-3, with TRBD1 identical over 9 bases. CDR3 length: 18 amino acids. Germline loops: CDR1 LNHDA, CDR2 SQIVND (reference sequence). V shed 5 bases, J shed 2 bases, and the junction held 14 bases outside the gene matches. CDR3 loop: CASSFCPRGQGYTDTQYF. Written as DNA, the CDR3 is TGTGCCAGTAGTTTCTGCCCTAGGGGACAGGGATACACAGATACGCAGTATTTT. Full variable domain (rest looked up from reference TRBV19 and TRBJ2-3): DGGITQSPKYLFRKEGQNVTLSCEQNLNHDAMYWYRQDPGQGLRLIYYSQIVNDFQKGDIAEGYSVSREKKESFPLTVTSAQKNPTAFYLCASSFCPRGQGYTDTQYFGPGTRLTVL.

This clone occurred once. V and J are TRBV30 and TRBJ1-2; 8 bases line up with TRBD1. Germline V gene sequence: CDR1 GTSNPN, CDR2 SVGIG (reference sequence). The CDR3 sequence is 13 residues long. Trimming at V came to 5 bases and at J to 4 bases, leaving 6 bases not matched to a gene. The CDR3 sequence: CAWVAGGLYGYTF. CDR3 DNA sequence: TGTGCCTGGGTGGCAGGGGGCCTCTATGGCTACACCTTC. The variable domain in full, completed from reference TRBV30 and TRBJ1-2, reads SQTIHQWPATLVQPVGSPLSLECTVEGTSNPNLYWYRQAAGRGLQLLFYSVGIGQISSEVPQNLSASRPQDRQFILSSKKLLLSDSGFYLCAWVAGGLYGYTFGSGTRLTVV.

V is TRBV6-5 and J is TRBJ2-7, with 7 bases aligning to TRBD1. With 4 bases clipped from V and 2 bases from J, the junction kept 8 bases outside the gene matches. CDR3 length: 15 residues. Germline V CDR1 and CDR2: MNHEY, SVGAGI. CDR3 coding DNA: TGTGCCAGCAGTTCCTCGACAGGGATGACCTACGAGCAGTACTTC. Residues: CASSSSTGMTYEQYF.

DNA of the CDR3: TGTGCCATCAGCCAGTCAGCTGGGGCCAACGTCCTGACTTTC. Amino acids: CAISQSAGANVLTF. J is TRBJ2-6 and V is TRBV10-3; D unresolved. With 6 bases removed from V and 2 bases from J, the gap between germline ends came to 8 bases. CDR3 size: 14 residues. CDR1 and CDR2 (germline): ENHRY, SYGVKD.

J is TRBJ1-6 and V is TRBV3-1 (or the pseudogene TRBV3-2); 9 bases are a match to TRBD1. CDR1 and CDR2 from the germline V gene are LGHDT and YNNKEL (reference sequence). The trim removed 0 bases at V and 9 bases at J, leaving 9 bases unmatched. This CDR3 has 17 amino acids. As DNA, the CDR3 is TGTGCCAGCAGCCAAGATCGCAGGGGACAGGGAGGTTCACCCCTCCACTTT. It yields the protein CASSQDRRGQGGSPLHF.

This clone was seen once. The chain joins TRBV5-1 to TRBJ2-5; D is possibly TRBD2 (5 bases). V was cut by 0 bases and J by 2 bases, with 11 bases left in between. The germline gives CDR1 SGHRS, CDR2 YFSETQ. This CDR3 has 15 residues. This chain's CDR3 is CASSLAPGLQETQYF. As DNA, the CDR3 is TGCGCCAGCAGCTTGGCCCCGGGGTTACAAGAGACCCAGTACTTC.

The V call is TRBV5-1, the J call TRBJ2-5, with a tentative D call TRBD1 (6 bases). This CDR3 has 14 amino acids. The germline gives CDR1 SGHRS, CDR2 YFSETQ. The V gene lost 4 bases and the J gene lost 5 bases, with 15 bases spanning the gap. CDR3 in amino acids: CASSAGQLRETQYF. The CDR3 DNA is TGCGCCAGCAGCGCAGGACAGCTACGGGAGACCCAGTACTTC.

The gene calls are TRBV11-3 and TRBJ2-1; 9 bases agree with TRBD2. The CDR3 loop spans 15 amino acids. The trim removed 4 bases at V and 6 bases at J, leaving 7 bases unmatched. Germline CDR1 reads SGHNT; CDR2 reads YENEEA. CDR3 DNA: TGTGCCAGCAGCTCTGGACTAGCGACAACCAATGAGCAGTTCTTC. It codes for CASSSGLATTNEQFF. Full variable domain (remainder filled in from reference TRBV11-3 and TRBJ2-1): EAGVVQSPRYKIIEKKQPVAFWCNPISGHNTLYWYLQNLGQGPELLIRYENEEAVDDSQLPKDRFSAERLKGVDSTLKIQPAELGDSAVYLCASSSGLATTNEQFFGPGTRLTVL.

The J gene is TRBJ2-7, the V gene TRBV7-9; D may be TRBD1 (6 bases). V was cut by 5 bases and J by 2 bases, with 10 bases left in between. CDR3 length: 13 amino acids. CDR1 and CDR2 (germline): SEHNR, FQNEAQ (reference sequence). Here the CDR3 DNA reads TGTGCCAGCAGCATTACAGGGACCTACGAGCAGTACTTC. This sequence encodes CASSITGTYEQYF.

V usage is TRBV6-5 and J usage is TRBJ2-7; possibly TRBD2 for D (5 bases). V was cut by 0 bases and J by 2 bases, with 11 bases left in between. The CDR3 contains 15 residues. Germline CDR1 is MNHEY and CDR2 is SVGAGI. CDR3 in amino acids: CASSYSGEGPYEQYF. Written as DNA, the CDR3 is TGTGCCAGCAGTTACTCGGGAGAGGGTCCCTACGAGCAGTACTTC.

This chain uses TRBV13 with TRBJ2-2, with a possible D match to TRBD1 (6 bases). Germline loops: CDR1 PRHDT, CDR2 FYEKMQ (reference sequence). There are 16 residues in the CDR3. Trimming took 6 bases from V and 6 from J, leaving 20 bases between them. The CDR3 here is CASSLRAKTGPGELFF. DNA for the CDR3: TGTGCCAGCAGTTTGAGGGCCAAAACAGGGCCCGGGGAGCTGTTTTTT.

The rearrangement uses TRBV6-5 and TRBJ2-7; 7 bases fit TRBD1. The CDR3 loop spans 13 amino acids. CDR1 MNHEY and CDR2 SVGAGI come from the germline V gene. V dropped 6 bases and J dropped 3; count of bases not matched to a gene: 5. This CDR3 is CASRNRGGYEQYF. CDR3 DNA sequence: TGTGCCAGCAGAAACAGGGGTGGCTACGAGCAGTACTTC.

The chain recombines TRBV5-1 with TRBJ2-2, with D possibly TRBD2 on 5 matching bases. The length of the CDR3 is 16 residues. The V end was cut by 0 bases, the J end by 5 bases, with 14 bases between. Per the germline V gene, CDR1 is SGHRS and CDR2 is YFSETQ. The chain's CDR3 is CASSLGGRPGTGELFF. The CDR3, as DNA: TGCGCCAGCAGCTTGGGGGGTCGACCGGGGACCGGGGAGCTGTTTTTT.

This clone was found a few times. The rearrangement joins TRBV4-2 to TRBJ2-7; 11 bases line up with TRBD1. The germline gives CDR1 LGHNA, CDR2 YNFKEQ. The CDR3 consists of 15 residues. V shed 5 bases, J shed 5 bases, and the junction held 8 bases outside the gene matches. The CDR3 here is CASSEPGQGANEQYF. As DNA, the CDR3 is TGTGCCAGCAGCGAACCAGGACAGGGGGCCAACGAGCAGTACTTC.

The rearrangement uses TRBV5-6 and TRBJ1-6; possibly TRBD1 for D (5 bases). V was shortened by 4 bases and J by 5 bases, with 13 bases between the two germline ends. CDR1 and CDR2 from the germline V gene are SGHDT and YYEEEE. CDR3 length: 15 residues. CDR3 in DNA: TGTGCCAGCAGCCCGCGGGGGGGGGATAATTCACCCCTCCACTTT. It codes for CASSPRGGDNSPLHF.

The chain has TRBV6-5 and TRBJ1-2, with TRBD1 matching 9 bases. The trim removed 7 bases at V and 6 bases at J, leaving 6 bases unmatched. In germline, CDR1 is MNHEY, CDR2 SVGAGI. This CDR3 has 13 amino acids. The CDR3 is CASTQGALNGYTF. DNA of the CDR3: TGTGCCAGCACACAGGGGGCGCTTAATGGCTACACCTTC.